This T cell receptor (beta chain) was sequenced for a study of cytomegalovirus exposure and HLA in healthy donors. Looking at the study overall: A subsequent analysis reported that the roughly 120 validation repertoires were produced on the same platform that had also been used for the 666 first-cohort repertoires. General study points: The majority of TCR sequences were rare, yet some public TCRs appeared in many donors. Altogether, about 160 TCR beta chains were recorded as cytomegalovirus-associated.

With 3 bases clipped from V and 2 bases from J, the junction kept 1 base outside the gene matches. CDR1 is SGHKS, CDR2 YYEKEE, per germline (reference sequence). The CDR3 consists of 14 residues. TCRdb keeps only in-frame clones here, not all; method: immunoSEQ multiplex PCR. The sample has more than 65,000 clones, 93% seen once; the top ten hold roughly 0.62%. As concerns this clone: Its cognate antigen is unknown.

Separate from the approximately 700-subject first cohort was the approximately 120-subject validation cohort, to which the donors belonged. The source is a man aged 18 to 35 in good health and CMV-seronegative. The chain carries TRBV5-5 and TRBJ2-1; 8 bases line up with TRBD1. The sequenced sample consisted of PBMCs. Here the CDR3 reads CASSWTGPYNEQFF. CDR3 nucleotides: TGTGCCAGCAGCTGGACAGGGCCCTACAATGAGCAGTTCTTC.